What follows is one TCR beta chain and its context. The entry originates in a study of shared clonotypes between healthy human individuals. The CDR3 contains 16 residues. The V and J ends lost 6 bases and 1 base, in that order; junction bases with no gene match: 8. Germline CDR1 and CDR2: PRHDT and FYEKMQ (reference sequence). Data came from immunoSEQ multiplex PCR; TCRdb stores just in-frame clones and leaves some out. The data show hundreds of thousands of clones, approximately 73% seen once. The sequence was obtained from a woman in her 30s in good health. The material sequenced was memory CD4+ T cells sorted from blood. As to subset: CD45RA-negative fraction. V and J are TRBV13 and TRBJ2-2, with 7 bases aligning to TRBD2. The CDR3 is CASSFRGSVNTGELFF. Here the CDR3 DNA reads TGTGCCAGCAGTTTCCGCGGGAGCGTGAACACCGGGGAGCTGTTTTTT.